Listed below are T cell receptor beta chains from one sample, sequenced in a study of blood T cell repertoires in COVID-19. Clones were sequenced by immunoSEQ multiplex PCR, and TCRdb holds only the in-frame ones, with some missing. The sample shows hundreds of thousands of clones, 80% of them seen only once. Sequencing was performed on PBMCs or T cells enriched from blood (not recorded which). The receptors stem from a man aged 25-45 years with acute COVID-19. Both conserved end residues are part of each CDR3.

TRBJ1-2 TRBV7-3 CASSLMPGGGSGGYTF
TRBJ1-2 TRBV6-2/TRBV6-3 CASSYSIQETSGYTF
TRBJ1-5 TRBV28 CASSFGVAQPQHF
TRBJ1-2 TRBV5-4 CASSLDRVGYTF
TRBJ2-7 TRBV5-6 CASSLRGWSYEQYF
TRBJ1-4 TRBV6-5 CASSYLGTGNEKLFF
TRBJ1-3 TRBV3-1/TRBV3-2 CASSPRDRLGNTIYF
TRBJ2-1 TRBV29-1 CSVSRTTNNEQFF
TRBJ1-3 TRBV7-9 CASSGDRGYGNTIYF
TRBJ2-5 TRBV3-1/TRBV3-2 CASSPRRTGAIRETQYF
TRBJ1-5 TRBV27 CASSKQGASGQPQHF
TRBJ2-3 TRBV24-1 CATSDARGASTDTQYF
TRBJ1-6 TRBV3-1/TRBV3-2 CASTDRGGGSPLHF
TRBJ1-4 TRBV19 CASSSTGTGDEKLFF
TRBJ2-7 TRBV12-3/TRBV12-4 CASSRRVSEQYF
TRBJ1-1 TRBV7-2 CASSLYSNTEAFF
TRBJ1-1 TRBV5-1 CASSLTGGNTEAFF
TRBJ2-2 TRBV7-2 CASSPGQTPGELFF
TRBJ1-6 TRBV7-9 CASSSPQGVHNSPLHF
TRBJ1-2 TRBV4-1 CASSPLQDPTQGVGGYTF
TRBJ2-5 TRBV2 CASSGDSQETQYF
TRBJ1-4 TRBV4-1 CASSQNLGQGDEKLFF
TRBJ1-6 TRBV6-1 CASSEGQGASPLHF
TRBJ2-7 TRBV5-4 CASSLGRLQGNEQYF
TRBJ2-5 TRBV7-9 CASTLVVQETQYF
TRBJ2-3 TRBV6-1 CASSEAVREDTDTQYF
TRBJ2-7 TRBV11-2 CASSPPLAGAFSYEQYF
TRBJ1-2 TRBV30 CAWSLGAYGYTF
TRBJ1-1 TRBV4-2 CASSLTGGSTEAFF
TRBJ2-3 TRBV5-5 CASSDLGGGKGTDTQYF
TRBJ1-5 TRBV7-9 CASSDSQTGSQPQHF
TRBJ1-1 TRBV2 CASREAGGTEAFF
TRBJ1-6 TRBV4-1 CASSSRDRGTSPLHF
TRBJ1-2 TRBV5-3 CASFTLPGRYYGYTF
TRBJ2-3 TRBV7-3 CASSRKTGATDTQYF
TRBJ1-1 TRBV2 CASILGQGFRTEAFF
TRBJ2-3 TRBV10-3 CAIRPGGESTDTQYF
TRBJ1-3 TRBV18 CASSPGTGGYTIYF
TRBJ2-3 TRBV2 CASSAGGPTTDTQYF
TRBJ2-5 TRBV19 CASSHPIGRGHETQYF
TRBJ1-3 TRBV7-2 CASSGRGLYSGNTIYF
TRBJ2-6 TRBV5-1 CASSSWTGLAGANVLTF
TRBJ2-1 TRBV7-6 CASTWGTPTQGSEQFF
TRBJ2-4 TRBV28 CASSLMGTGKNIQYF
TRBJ1-1 TRBV11-1 CASSPTEPEAFF
TRBJ2-1 TRBV4-1 CASSQDPSGGNNEQFF
TRBJ2-5 TRBV3-1/TRBV3-2 CASSLLAGLQETQYF
TRBJ1-1 TRBV19 CASSINGKNTEAFF
TRBJ2-5 TRBV4-1 CASSPVAGDGETQYF
TRBJ1-2 TRBV3-1/TRBV3-2 CASSHQGSNYGYTF
TRBJ2-5 TRBV9 CASSVGQTETQYF
TRBJ1-6 TRBV16 CASSQLARGNSPLHF
TRBJ1-1 TRBV11-2 CASSSPPRQPNTEAFF
TRBJ1-1 TRBV14 CASSQEMVPGTEAFF
TRBJ2-3 TRBV9 CASSVAGGYSTDTQYF
TRBJ2-7 TRBV4-1 CASSQVATIVDEQYF